A selection of T cell receptor beta chains follows, all from one sample in a study of blood T cell repertoires in COVID-19. Data came from immunoSEQ multiplex PCR; TCRdb stores just in-frame clones and leaves some out. The sample yields a few hundred thousand clones, roughly 87% seen once. What was sequenced was peripheral blood. All receptors come from a man between 18 and 29 years old with active or convalescent COVID-19. Each CDR3 is given with its conserved first and last residue. D genes are given only for firm matches. For some rows the clone size is stated as once, few or many, or as a class when expanded; others skip it.

j_call clone_size d_call v_call cdr3_nt cdr3_aa
TRBJ2-1 . TRBD2 TRBV14 TGTGCCAGCAGCCTATCACGGGGGGGCCTTGGTAATGAGCAGTTCTTC CASSLSRGGLGNEQFF
TRBJ1-5 few . TRBV6-2/TRBV6-3 TGTGCCAGCAGTTGGAGACAGCTAGACAGTCCCCGGGCCCAGCATTTT CASSWRQLDSPRAQHF
TRBJ1-2 . . TRBV5-1 TGCGCCAGCAGCTTGGAGCCCGGACAGACCCATGGCTACACCTTC CASSLEPGQTHGYTF
TRBJ1-4 once TRBD1 TRBV7-9 TGTGCCAGCAGCTTAGCGGTACTCCCAGGGGGTCTTAATGAAAAACTGTTTTTT CASSLAVLPGGLNEKLFF
TRBJ2-2 . . TRBV3-1/TRBV3-2 TGTGCCAGCAGCCAAGCCTCAGCGGGCACCGGGGAGCTGTTTTTT CASSQASAGTGELFF
TRBJ1-1 . . TRBV28 TGTGCCATCCAGGGTCGGCACACTGAAGCTTTCTTT CAIQGRHTEAFF
TRBJ2-1 . TRBD2 TRBV14 TGTGCCAGCAGCCAAGCCTGGGTAGCGGGTACTGCGTACTCCTACAATGAGCAGTTCTTC CASSQAWVAGTAYSYNEQFF
TRBJ1-1 . . TRBV27 TGTGCCAGCAGAGCGAACACTGAAGCTTTCTTT CASRANTEAFF
TRBJ2-1 once TRBD2 TRBV5-1 TGCGCCAGCAGCTACTCTAGCGGGAGTATCAATGAGCAGTTCTTC CASSYSSGSINEQFF
TRBJ1-2 . . TRBV6-5 TGTGCCAGCAGTTTACGGGCAGGGAACTATGGCTACACCTTC CASSLRAGNYGYTF